This entry is about one T cell receptor beta chain. Its antigen remains unidentified. Peptide-pool stimulation followed by sequencing identified expanded antigen-specific CD4+ clonotypes in the ViraFEST assay. Once cultured for 10 days, the cells underwent separation to obtain CD4+ T cells. The study found no prior SARS-CoV-2 infection in the vaccine recipients, who tested negative for nucleocapsid antibodies. They grew 2 million to 2.5 million PBMC in each well, adding 8.5 to 10 IU/ml IL-2 and around 10 ug/ml peptides. On both days 3 and 7, half of the culture medium was replaced with IL-2 medium. Method: immunoSEQ multiplex PCR; TCRdb's copy keeps in-frame clones and lacks some. The table has over 45,000 clones, roughly 70% seen once. The data were obtained in a study of vaccination effects on CD4 cells after COVID-19. Points from the study as a whole: Late post-vaccination, clones induced by infection and those induced by vaccine underwent marked clonal contraction.

The sample in question was CD4+ T cells from PBMCs cultured with SARS-CoV-2 spike peptides, obtained before COVID-19 vaccination. The receptor was isolated from a human donor who received a COVID-19 vaccine.

Here the CDR3 reads CASSPMTASSYEQYF. The CDR3 DNA reads TGTGCCAGCAGTCCTATGACCGCGAGCTCCTACGAGCAGTACTTC. The V gene is TRBV6-5, the J gene TRBJ2-7; D not resolved. The CDR3 consists of 15 residues. Germline values: CDR1 MNHEY, CDR2 SVGAGI. V lost 5 bases and J 0 bases, leaving 14 bases between the germline ends.